This TCR beta chain comes out of a study of cytomegalovirus exposure and HLA in healthy donors. Concerning this clone itself: Its antigen is unidentified.

Germline V CDR1 and CDR2: SGHDT, YYEEEE. V lost 4 bases to trimming and J lost 6 bases; unmatched junction nucleotides: 8. There are 14 residues in the CDR3. The study's findings and limits: Later analysis placed DRB1 highest and HLA-C lowest in TCR association rates, which differed by HLA locus. The study labeled 150 to 200 TCR beta chains cytomegalovirus-associated.

Amplification used 60 Vbeta primers and 13 Jbeta primers. Produced via immunoSEQ multiplex PCR; TCRdb's table is partial and in-frame only. The sample records around 93,000 clones, approximately 72% being singletons. The receptor's source is a woman in her thirties or forties in good health and CMV-seronegative. The chain links TRBV5-6 to TRBJ1-2, with 8 nucleotides matching TRBD1. The sequencing input was PBMCs. The CDR3 DNA reads as TGTGCCAGCAGCCTGACAGGGGCCCTAGATGGCTACACCTTC. Encoded protein: CASSLTGALDGYTF.